This T cell receptor (beta chain) was found in a study of STAT3 mutations in large granular lymphocyte leukemia. Notes on the study in general: Sampling intervals varied between patients and samples. TCR clonotype switching after therapy occurred in about 30% of the 18 patients. In several patients, dominant TCR clone burden exceeded STAT3 mutant burden, suggesting STAT3 mutation arose secondarily. Clonal expansion was inferred from other time points because no sample existed at each clone's first appearance. Every T-cell large granular lymphocyte leukemia patient had at least one immunodominant TCR beta clonotype.

Some clones are missing from TCRdb's copy, which holds only in-frame ones; the method was immunoSEQ multiplex PCR. The sample shows about 6,600 clones, roughly 59% of them seen only once. Germline CDR1 reads SGHRS; CDR2 reads YFSETQ. Trimming took off 9 bases at V and 5 bases at J, with 24 bases between the two ends. CDR3 length equals 15 residues. In the case of this clone: Its antigen is unknown.

The chain links TRBV5-1 to TRBJ2-7; D tentatively fits TRBD1 or TRBD2 (6 bases each). This receptor was identified in a boy aged 5-17 years with T-cell large granular lymphocyte leukemia. Some clones in this sample may be carry-over from other donors' samples. Sequencing was performed on peripheral blood mononuclear cells. CDR3 bases: TGCGCCAACGCCCACGGGGACACGGGAGTCCACGAGCAGTACTTC. As protein: CANAHGDTGVHEQYF.